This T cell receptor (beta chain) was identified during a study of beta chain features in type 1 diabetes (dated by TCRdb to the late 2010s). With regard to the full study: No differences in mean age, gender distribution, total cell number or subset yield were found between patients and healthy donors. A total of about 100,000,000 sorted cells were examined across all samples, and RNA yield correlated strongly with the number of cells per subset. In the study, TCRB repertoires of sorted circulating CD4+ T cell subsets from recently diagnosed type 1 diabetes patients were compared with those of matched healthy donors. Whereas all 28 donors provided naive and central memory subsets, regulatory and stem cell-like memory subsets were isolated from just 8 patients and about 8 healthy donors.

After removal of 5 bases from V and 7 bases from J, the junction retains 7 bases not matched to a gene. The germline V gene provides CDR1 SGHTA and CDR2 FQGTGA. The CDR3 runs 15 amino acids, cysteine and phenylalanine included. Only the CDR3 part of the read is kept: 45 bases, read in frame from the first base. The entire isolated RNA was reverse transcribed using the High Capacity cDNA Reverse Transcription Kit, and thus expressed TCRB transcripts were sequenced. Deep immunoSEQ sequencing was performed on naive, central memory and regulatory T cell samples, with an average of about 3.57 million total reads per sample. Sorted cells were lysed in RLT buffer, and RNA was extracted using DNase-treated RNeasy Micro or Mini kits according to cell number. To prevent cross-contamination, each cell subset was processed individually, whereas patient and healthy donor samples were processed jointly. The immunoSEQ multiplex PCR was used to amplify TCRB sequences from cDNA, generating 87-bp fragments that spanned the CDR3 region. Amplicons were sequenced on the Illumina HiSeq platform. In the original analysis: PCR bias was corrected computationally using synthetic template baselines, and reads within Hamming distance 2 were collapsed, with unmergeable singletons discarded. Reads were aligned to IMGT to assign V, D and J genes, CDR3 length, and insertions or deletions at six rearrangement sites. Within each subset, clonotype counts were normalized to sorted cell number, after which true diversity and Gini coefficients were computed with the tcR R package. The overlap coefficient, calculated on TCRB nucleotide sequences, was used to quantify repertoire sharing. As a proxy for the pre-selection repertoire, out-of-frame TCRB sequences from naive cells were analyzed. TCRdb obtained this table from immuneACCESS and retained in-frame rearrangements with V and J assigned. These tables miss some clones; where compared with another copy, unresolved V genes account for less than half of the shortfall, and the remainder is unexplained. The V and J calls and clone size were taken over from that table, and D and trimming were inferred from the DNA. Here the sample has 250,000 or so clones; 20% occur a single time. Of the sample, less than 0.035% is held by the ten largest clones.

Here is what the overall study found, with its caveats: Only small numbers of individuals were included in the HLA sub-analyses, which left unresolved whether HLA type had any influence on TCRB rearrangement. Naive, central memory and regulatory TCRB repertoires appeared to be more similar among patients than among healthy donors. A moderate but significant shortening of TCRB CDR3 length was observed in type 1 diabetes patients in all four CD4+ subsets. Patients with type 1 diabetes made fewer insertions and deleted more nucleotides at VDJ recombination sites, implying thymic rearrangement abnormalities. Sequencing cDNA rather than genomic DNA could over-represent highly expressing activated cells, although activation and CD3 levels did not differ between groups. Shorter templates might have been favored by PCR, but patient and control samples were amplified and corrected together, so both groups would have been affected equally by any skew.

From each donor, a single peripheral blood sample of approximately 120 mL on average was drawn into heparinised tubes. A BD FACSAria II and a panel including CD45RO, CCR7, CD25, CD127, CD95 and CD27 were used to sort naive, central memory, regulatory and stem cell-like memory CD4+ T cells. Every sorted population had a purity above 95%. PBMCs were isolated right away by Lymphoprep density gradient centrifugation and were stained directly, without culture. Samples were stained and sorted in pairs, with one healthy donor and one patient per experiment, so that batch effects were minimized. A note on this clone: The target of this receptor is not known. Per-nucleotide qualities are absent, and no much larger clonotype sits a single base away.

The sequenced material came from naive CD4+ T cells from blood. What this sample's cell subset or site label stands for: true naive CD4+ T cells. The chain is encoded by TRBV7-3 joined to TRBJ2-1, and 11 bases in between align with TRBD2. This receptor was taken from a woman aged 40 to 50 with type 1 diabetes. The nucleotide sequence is TGTGCCAGCAGCAGAGGGACTAGCGGTCGGAATGAGCAGTTCTTC. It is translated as CASSRGTSGRNEQFF.